The subject of this entry is one T cell receptor beta chain. The source of the sample is a study of control samples from healthy donors and cancer patients. TCRdb keeps only in-frame clones here, not all; method: immunoSEQ multiplex PCR. The sample carries some 140,000 clones, around 90% recorded once. The specimen was blood. This clonotype originated in a man aged 25-45 years in good health.

The CDR3 nucleotides are TGTGCCAGCAGTCGAACAGGGAAAACTAACTATGGCTACACCTTC. Translation gives CASSRTGKTNYGYTF. The V call is TRBV27, the J call TRBJ1-2; D possibly corresponds to TRBD1 (6 bases). Germline loops: CDR1 MNHEY, CDR2 SMNVEV (reference sequence). This CDR3 region has 15 residues. Trimming removed 5 bases from V and 0 bases from J, with 13 bases in between.